The clone carrying this T cell receptor (beta chain) showed up just a few times. Its specificity is unknown. This specimen belongs to a study of tumor-infiltrating lymphocytes in primary liver carcinoma. About the research overall: Maximum tumor diameters ranged from roughly 4.2 to 11 cm, stage T1-T3 N0M0. Study-level points and caveats: Tumors reached a significantly greater top-250-clone fraction than blood did (p = 0.039).

This CDR3 contains 17 residues. Trimming cost V 4 bases and J 7 bases, with 24 bases left between them. In germline, CDR1 is SGHRS, CDR2 YFSETQ. A constant-region primer primed TCR beta cDNA synthesis from 400 to 600 ng of total RNA. For TCR beta, libraries were produced by three nested multiplex PCR rounds using slightly modified ARM-PCR. The two initial PCR rounds, roughly 9 cycles each, used TRBV1-TRBV30 forward and C-beta reverse primers. TCRdb processed the multiplex PCR reads anew with MiXCR; each CDR3 protein has one entry. Of more than 55,000 distinct CDR3 sequences in the sample, 55% to 75% were seen once. The study co-extracted DNA and RNA from roughly 20-30 mg of unsorted bulk tissue.

Sequencing used liver tumor tissue from sampling region 2. Subset denoted: tumor region T2, inferior pole. The receptor was derived from a man aged 35 to 55 with primary liver carcinoma and hepatitis B virus infection. The gene calls are TRBV5-1 and TRBJ2-1; tentative D call: TRBD2 (5 bases). The CDR3 reads CASSHGGSGIRVNEQFF. The CDR3 DNA reads TGCGCCAGCAGCCACGGAGGAAGTGGGATTCGTGTTAATGAGCAGTTCTTC.